This T cell receptor (beta chain) was identified during a study of blood T cell repertoires in COVID-19 (dated by TCRdb to the early 2020s). Looking at the study overall: The collaborator samples originated in the United States, Italy and Spain and spanned the acute and convalescent phases of COVID-19. The material from the prospective study consisted of cDNA or gDNA derived from T cells, B-cell-depleted T cells, or PBMCs. The dataset comprised deeply sampled blood TCRbeta repertoires from subjects exposed to, actively infected with, or recovered from COVID-19. The repertoires were made available in a free public database intended to serve as a resource for research on the immune response to SARS-CoV-2. Samples came from the ongoing ImmuneRACE study (first 160 participants) plus 1,254 subjects from 6 global collaborators. Sample metadata almost always included a de-identified subject ID, COVID-19 status, age in years and sex. Where HLA class I and class II types were available, the types were taken from metadata supplied by the sample provider, not from assay-based typing. The investigation overall reported the following: Clinical and demographic metadata were provided uncurated, with the amount varying by source and participant.

Each collaborating institution followed its own protocols to collect whole blood in K2EDTA tubes. For TCRbeta analysis, collaborators shipped samples as frozen whole blood, isolated PBMCs, or DNA extracted from either of those sample types. From its cysteine to its phenylalanine, the CDR3 spans 20 amino acids. The kept DNA is CDR3 alone, 60 bases in frame from the first base. The germline V gene (reference sequence) supplies CDR1 MNHNY and CDR2 SVGAGI. Germline trimming amounts to 5 bases on V and 4 bases on J, with 25 as the count of junction bases outside the gene matches. As to this clone: No antigen is known for it. Base quality data are lacking; no much larger clone is found one base away.

TCRbeta CDR3 regions were amplified from genomic DNA using the immunoSEQ Assay, a bias-controlled multiplex PCR. Per the authors' processing: The number of nucleated cells in each sample was estimated from the amplification of reference gene primers within the assay. To quantify the absolute abundance of each unique TCRbeta CDR3 rearrangement, sequence reads were collapsed and filtered. For each sample, productive Simpson clonality was calculated as the square root of Simpson's diversity index across productive rearrangements. Drawn from immuneACCESS, this table holds only the in-frame rearrangements with V and J called that TCRdb kept. Clones are partly lost; checked studies trace under half to an unresolved V gene and leave the rest unexplained. V and J calls and clone size are given by that table; D and trimming were obtained from the DNA. The sample includes more than 80,000 clones, with approximately 84% observed a single time. The ten largest account for around 14% of the sample.

Source material: peripheral blood. The clonotype comes from a woman aged 55-69 years with acute or convalescent COVID-19. The sequence links TRBV6-6 to TRBJ1-2; TRBD1 matches 7 bases in the middle. The nucleotides are TGTGCCAGCAGTCAGATAAGGGCCGGGACAGCGAGACTTGGGGGCTATGGCTACACCTTC. It is translated as CASSQIRAGTARLGGYGYTF.